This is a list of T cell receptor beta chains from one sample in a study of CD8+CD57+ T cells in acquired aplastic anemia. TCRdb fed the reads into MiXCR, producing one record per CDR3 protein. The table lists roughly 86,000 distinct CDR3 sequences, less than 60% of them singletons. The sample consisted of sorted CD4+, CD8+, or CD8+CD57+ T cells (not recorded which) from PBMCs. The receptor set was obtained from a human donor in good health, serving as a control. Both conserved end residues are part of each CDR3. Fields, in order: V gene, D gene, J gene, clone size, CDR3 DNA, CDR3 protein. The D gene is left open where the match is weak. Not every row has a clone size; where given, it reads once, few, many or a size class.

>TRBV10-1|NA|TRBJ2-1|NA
TGCGCCAGCAGTGAGAAGCAGGGTTTATACAACGAGCAGTTCTTC
CASSEKQGLYNEQFF
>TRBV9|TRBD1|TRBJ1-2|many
TGTGCCAGCAGGGACAGGTCCAACTATGGCTACACCTTC
CASRDRSNYGYTF
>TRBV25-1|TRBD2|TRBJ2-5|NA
TGTGCCAGCAGCTTCGCTAGCGGGGCTGAGACCCAGTACTTC
CASSFASGAETQYF
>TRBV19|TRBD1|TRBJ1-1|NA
TGTGCCAGTAGTACGTACAGGGGAGGCACTGAAGCTTTCTTT
CASSTYRGGTEAFF
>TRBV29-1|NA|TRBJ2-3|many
TGCAGCGTTTCAGGGGCATGGGGGGTCAGCACAGATACGCAGTATTTT
CSVSGAWGVSTDTQYF
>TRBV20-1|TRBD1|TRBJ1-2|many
TGCAGTGCAGAGGACAGGGGGACCGCCCCCACAGGTCTGGGGGGCTACACCTTC
CSAEDRGTAPTGLGGYTF
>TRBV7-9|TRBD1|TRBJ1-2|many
TGTGCCAGCAGCACCGGGACAGGGACGGGTGGCTACACCTTC
CASSTGTGTGGYTF
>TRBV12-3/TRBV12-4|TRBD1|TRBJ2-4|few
TGTGCCAGCAGTTTCCCAGGACAGGGAATGTCCAAAAACATTCAGTACTTC
CASSFPGQGMSKNIQYF
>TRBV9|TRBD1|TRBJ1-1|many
TGTGCCAGCAGCGGAGACAGGGCAGCAAGGACTGAAGCTTTCTTT
CASSGDRAARTEAFF
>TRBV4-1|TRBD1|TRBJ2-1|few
TGCGCCAGCAGCTACCGGGACAGGTCTAATGAGCAGTTCTTC
CASSYRDRSNEQFF
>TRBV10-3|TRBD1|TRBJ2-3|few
TGTGCCATCAGAACGGGACAGGGTGGAGATACGCAGTATTTT
CAIRTGQGGDTQYF
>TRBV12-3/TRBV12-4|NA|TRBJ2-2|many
TGTGCCAGCAGTTTTGGGACACCCAACACCGGGGAGCTGTTTTTT
CASSFGTPNTGELFF
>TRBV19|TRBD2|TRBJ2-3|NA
TGTGCCAGTAGTTTCGGGCGGGGGGGCTTTACAGATACGCAGTATTTT
CASSFGRGGFTDTQYF
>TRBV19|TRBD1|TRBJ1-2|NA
TGTGCCAGTATCCCGGGACAGGTTAAAGGCTATGGCTACACCTTC
CASIPGQVKGYGYTF
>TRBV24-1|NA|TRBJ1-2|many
TGTGCCACCAGTGACTCGAGGACCTTAAGCTATGGCTACACCTTC
CATSDSRTLSYGYTF
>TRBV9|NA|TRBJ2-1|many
TGTGCCAGCAGCGCACCTTGGGGGAGGAGCTCCTACAATGAGCAGTTCTTC
CASSAPWGRSSYNEQFF
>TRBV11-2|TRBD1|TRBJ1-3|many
TGTGCCAGCAGCTTCAACGACAGGGGGCCAGGAAACACCATATATTTT
CASSFNDRGPGNTIYF
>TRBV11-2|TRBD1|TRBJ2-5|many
TGTGCCAGCAGCTACAAGCCGGGACAGGGGCGAGAAGAGACCCAGTACTTC
CASSYKPGQGREETQYF
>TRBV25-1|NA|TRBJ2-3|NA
TGTGCCAGCAGCTTACTTTCGGTAGACGGGGGCTTTCCTAGCACAGATACGCAGTATTTT
CASSLLSVDGGFPSTDTQYF
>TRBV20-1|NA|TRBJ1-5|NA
TGCAGTGCGGCCATGGTCGATTTGGGCAATCGGCCCCAGCATTTT
CSAAMVDLGNRPQHF
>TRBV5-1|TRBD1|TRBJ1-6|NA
TGCGCCACCTCACCGACTACCTTAGGGACAGGGCATTCACCCCTCCACTTT
CATSPTTLGTGHSPLHF
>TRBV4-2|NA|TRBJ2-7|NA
TGTGCCAGCAGTGAGTCCCAGGAGCAGCACTTC
CASSESQEQHF
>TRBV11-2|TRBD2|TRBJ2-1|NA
TGTGCCAGCAGCTCTCAACCGGGACTAGCGGAGAATGAGCAGTTCTTC
CASSSQPGLAENEQFF
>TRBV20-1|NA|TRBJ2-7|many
TGCAGTGGCATCCAGCATCGCACGGGTTCCTACGAGCAGTACTTC
CSGIQHRTGSYEQYF